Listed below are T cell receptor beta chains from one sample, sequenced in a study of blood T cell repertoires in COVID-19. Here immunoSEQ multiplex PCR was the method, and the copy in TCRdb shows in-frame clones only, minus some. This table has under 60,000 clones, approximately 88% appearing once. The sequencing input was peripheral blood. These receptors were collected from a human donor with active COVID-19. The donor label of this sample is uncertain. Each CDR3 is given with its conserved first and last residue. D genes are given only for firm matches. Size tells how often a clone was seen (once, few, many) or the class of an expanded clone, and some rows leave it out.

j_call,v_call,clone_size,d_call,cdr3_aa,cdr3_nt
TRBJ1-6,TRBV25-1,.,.,CASRADRHYNSPLHF,TGTGCCAGCAGGGCGGACAGACACTATAATTCACCCCTCCACTTT
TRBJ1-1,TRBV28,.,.,CASSKQGSEAFF,TGTGCCAGCAGTAAACAGGGATCGGAAGCTTTCTTT
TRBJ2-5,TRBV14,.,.,CASSQDSVKETQYF,TGTGCCAGCAGCCAAGACTCGGTTAAAGAGACCCAGTACTTC
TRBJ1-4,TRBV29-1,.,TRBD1,CSVETGFNEKLFF,TGCAGCGTTGAGACAGGGTTTAATGAAAAACTGTTTTTT
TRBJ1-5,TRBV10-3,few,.,CAISEIGGDQPQHF,TGTGCCATCAGTGAGATAGGGGGAGATCAGCCCCAGCATTTT
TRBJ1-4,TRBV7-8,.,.,CASSFSGGSGEKLFF,TGTGCCAGCAGCTTTAGCGGGGGTAGCGGTGAAAAACTGTTTTTT
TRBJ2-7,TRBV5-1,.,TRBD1,CASSLGGQGTYEQYF,TGCGCCAGCAGCTTGGGGGGACAGGGCACCTACGAGCAGTACTTC
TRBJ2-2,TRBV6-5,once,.,CASRGLATGELFF,TGTGCCAGCAGGGGGCTGGCGACCGGGGAGCTGTTTTTT
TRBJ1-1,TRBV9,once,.,CASSAGGRSVGF,TGTGCCAGCAGCGCTGGGGGGAGATCCGTGGGCTTT
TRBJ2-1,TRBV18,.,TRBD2,CASSPQRVAGLYNEQFF,TGTGCCAGCTCACCCCAAAGAGTAGCGGGGCTCTACAATGAGCAGTTCTTC
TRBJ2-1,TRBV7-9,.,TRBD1,CASSLARDRVYNEQFF,TGTGCCAGCAGCTTAGCCAGGGACAGGGTCTACAATGAGCAGTTCTTC
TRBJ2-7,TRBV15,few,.,CATSARDTFNEQYF,TGTGCCACCAGTGCCCGGGACACCTTCAACGAGCAGTACTTC
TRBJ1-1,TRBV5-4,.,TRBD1,CASSLRQGARDTEAFF,TGTGCCAGCAGCTTACGACAGGGGGCGAGGGACACTGAAGCTTTCTTT
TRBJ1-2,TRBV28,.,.,CASSLDPRVHGYTF,TGTGCCAGCAGTTTGGACCCCAGGGTACATGGCTACACCTTC
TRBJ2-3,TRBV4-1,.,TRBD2,CASSPWTSGGVFTDTQYF,TGCGCCAGCAGCCCATGGACTAGCGGGGGGGTATTCACAGATACGCAGTATTTT
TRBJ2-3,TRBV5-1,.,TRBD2,CASSPGASGGLQTDTQYF,TGCGCCAGCAGCCCGGGGGCTAGCGGGGGCCTTCAAACAGATACGCAGTATTTT
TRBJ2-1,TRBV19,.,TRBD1,CASGTGTGGKSEQFF,TGTGCCAGTGGCACCGGGACAGGCGGTAAGAGTGAGCAGTTCTTC
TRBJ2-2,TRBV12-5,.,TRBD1,CASGGDSHTGELFF,TGTGCTAGTGGGGGGGACAGCCACACCGGGGAGCTGTTTTTT
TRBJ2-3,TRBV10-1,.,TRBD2,CASSDTGLAASDTQYF,TGCGCCAGCAGTGATACGGGACTAGCGGCCTCAGATACGCAGTATTTT
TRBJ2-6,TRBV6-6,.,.,CASCNSGANVLTF,TGTGCCAGCTGTAACTCTGGGGCCAACGTCCTGACTTTC
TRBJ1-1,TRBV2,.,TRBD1,CASAKGQGNTEAFF,TGTGCCAGCGCAAAGGGACAGGGAAACACTGAAGCTTTCTTT
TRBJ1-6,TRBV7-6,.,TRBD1,CASSSRPPGTGISPLHF,TGTGCCAGCAGCTCCCGCCCCCCCGGGACAGGGATCTCACCCCTCCACTTT
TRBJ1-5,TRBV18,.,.,CASSPDSNGGQPQHF,TGTGCCAGCTCACCAGATAGTAACGGGGGTCAGCCCCAGCATTTT